This T cell receptor beta chain was sequenced in a study of shared T cell receptors in the human thymus. Some clones are missing from TCRdb's copy, which holds only in-frame ones; the method was immunoSEQ multiplex PCR. The sample consists of about 500,000 clones, around 78% of them appearing once. Germline V CDR1 and CDR2: MGHRA, YSYEKL. CDR3 length equals 16 residues. Trimming removed 0 bases from V and 2 bases from J, with 12 bases in between. This sample also belongs to another study, concerning human thymus T cells.

The chain has TRBV4-1 and TRBJ2-3; D is possibly TRBD1 (5 bases). The clonotype comes from a boy in the first two years of life with a congenital heart defect. The sample comprised thymocytes. CDR3 loop: CASSQEGPGLTDTQYF. The CDR3 DNA follows: TGCGCCAGCAGCCAAGAGGGGCCAGGCCTCACAGATACGCAGTATTTT.